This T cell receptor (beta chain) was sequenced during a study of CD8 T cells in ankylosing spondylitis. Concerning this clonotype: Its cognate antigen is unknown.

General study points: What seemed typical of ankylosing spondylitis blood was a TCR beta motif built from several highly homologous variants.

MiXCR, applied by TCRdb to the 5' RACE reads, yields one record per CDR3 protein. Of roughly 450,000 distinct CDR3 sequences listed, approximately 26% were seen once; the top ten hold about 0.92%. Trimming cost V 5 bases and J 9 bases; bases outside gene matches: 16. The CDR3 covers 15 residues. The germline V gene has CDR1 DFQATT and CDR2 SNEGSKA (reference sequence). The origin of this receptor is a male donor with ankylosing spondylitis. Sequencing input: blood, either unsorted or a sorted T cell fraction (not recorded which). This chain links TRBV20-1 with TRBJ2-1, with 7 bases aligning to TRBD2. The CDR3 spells CSAVPSGGHNLEQFF. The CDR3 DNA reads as TGCAGTGCTGTCCCTTCGGGAGGCCACAATCTTGAGCAGTTCTTC.